This entry is about one T cell receptor (beta chain). These data originate in a study of blood T cell repertoires in COVID-19. Study overall: The origin of the acute and convalescent COVID-19 samples was the United States, Italy and Spain. PBMCs, B-cell-depleted T cells, or T cells were the source of the cDNA or gDNA that made up the material.

Between the trimmed V and J ends, which lost 5 bases and 5 bases, there was a span of 12 bases. The germline CDR1 and CDR2 sequences are SGHNT and YENEEA. This CDR3 has 14 amino acids. In the original processing: Estimation of nucleated cell counts was performed using reference gene primer amplification. The assay was immunoSEQ multiplex PCR, and TCRdb's table has in-frame clones only and misses some. The V and J calls and clone size were taken over from that table, and D and trimming were inferred from the DNA. The sample has about 210,000 clones, 85% seen once. The sequence derives from a woman in her 70s with COVID-19, enrolled during active disease. Material for sequencing was peripheral blood. The chain uses TRBV11-3 and TRBJ2-2, with D possibly TRBD2 on 6 matching bases. The CDR3 reads CASSARLGTGELFF. DNA for the CDR3: TGTGCCAGCAGCGCGCGACTAGGAACCGGGGAGCTGTTTTTT.